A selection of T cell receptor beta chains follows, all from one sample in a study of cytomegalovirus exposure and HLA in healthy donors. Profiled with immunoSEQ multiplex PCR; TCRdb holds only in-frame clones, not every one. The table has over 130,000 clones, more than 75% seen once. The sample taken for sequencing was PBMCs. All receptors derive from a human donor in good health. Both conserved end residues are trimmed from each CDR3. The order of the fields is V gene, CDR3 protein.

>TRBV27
ASSLGWEWGKLF
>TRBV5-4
ASSLELIDYNEQF
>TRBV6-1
ASSESPGGRQPQH
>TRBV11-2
ASSIRQGSHEQF
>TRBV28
ASSSTSGSLYEQY
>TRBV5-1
ASSLTGKSDSPLH
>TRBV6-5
ASSYSREKTEAF
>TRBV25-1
AGSEGDRPYEQY
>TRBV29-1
SVGLGLRAGEQF
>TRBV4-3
ASSQDLREPQH
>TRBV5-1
ASSSGQTNEKLF
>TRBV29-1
SVRGTEAF
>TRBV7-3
ASGIRTSGPNEQF
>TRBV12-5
ASGLAGTGNQPQH
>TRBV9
ASSVDPVEGTNEKLF
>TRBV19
ASSIDKAGHNQPQH
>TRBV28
ASRRGGELF
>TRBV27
ASSRDRGSYEQY
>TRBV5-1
ASSPGSPGGELF
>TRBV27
ASSPIGLADDNEQF
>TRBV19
ASSPSLVSREKLF
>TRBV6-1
ASSEMAGGGYGYP
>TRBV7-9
ASSSGTSGTSYNEQF
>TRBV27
ASSTILAGDEETQY
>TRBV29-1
SVLGQLNTEAF
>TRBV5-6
ASSLGGRGFYEKLF
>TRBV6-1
ASSGGAWDTQY
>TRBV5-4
ASSLQRGSGELF
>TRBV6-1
ASSAGQGRLNEQF
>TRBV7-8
ASSLAGTSSEQF
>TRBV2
ASRIAGGMISYNEQF
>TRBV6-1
ASSPGGSGNTIY
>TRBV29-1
SVAPGGSNTF
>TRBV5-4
ASSSVWDRGPVGSGNTIY
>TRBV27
ASSPAGTGYSYT
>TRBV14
ASSKREVLAGINEQF
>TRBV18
ASSKERGGADTQY
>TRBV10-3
AISDSKTRSNYGYT
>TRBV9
ASSARGRGSGNTIY
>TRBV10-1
ASSGLGQGASYEQY
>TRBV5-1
ASSLAGLAGNYEQY
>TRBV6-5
ASRASGDNEQF
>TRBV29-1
SVLTGVVSTEAF
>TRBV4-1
ASSQTGGHTPGYEQY
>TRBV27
ASSLLGQKDGYT
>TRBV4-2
ASSQVSLTGSGADTQY
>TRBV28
ASSLTGNQPQH
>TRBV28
ASSETSGRVAYEQY
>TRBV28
ASSSPRTSITGELF
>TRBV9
ASSVQGASTDTQY
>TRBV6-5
ASSRGGNTEAF
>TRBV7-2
ASSSRQLNQPQH
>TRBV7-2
ASSLAPGTAYGYT
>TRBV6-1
ASSERGRGETQY
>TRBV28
ASSLLGGKNIQY
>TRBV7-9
ASSLVPDRENQPQH
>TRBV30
AWSIAGGSNQPQH
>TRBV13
ASSSDRGNTQY